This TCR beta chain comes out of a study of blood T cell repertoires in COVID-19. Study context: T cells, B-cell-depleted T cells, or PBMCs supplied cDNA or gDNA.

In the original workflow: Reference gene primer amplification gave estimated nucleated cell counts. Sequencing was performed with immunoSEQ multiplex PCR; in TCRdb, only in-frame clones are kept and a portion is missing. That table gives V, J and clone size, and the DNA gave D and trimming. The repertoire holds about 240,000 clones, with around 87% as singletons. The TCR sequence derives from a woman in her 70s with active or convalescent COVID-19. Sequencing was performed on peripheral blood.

CDR3 sequence reads: CASSVVSGGALETQYF. As DNA, the CDR3 is TGTGCCAGCAGCGTAGTTAGCGGGGGGGCCCTAGAGACCCAGTACTTC. The rearrangement joins TRBV9 to TRBJ2-5; 11 nucleotides line up with TRBD2. The CDR3 is 16 amino acids. The V gene's germline CDR1 is SGDLS and CDR2 YYNGEE. V was pared by 0 bases and J by 4 bases, with 5 bases of the junction left unmatched.